Below, one T cell receptor beta chain is given with its context. The sample is drawn from a study of blood T cell repertoires in COVID-19. About the study: The origin of the acute and convalescent COVID-19 samples was the United States, Italy and Spain. In each case, the material was cDNA or gDNA derived from T cells, B-cell-depleted T cells, or PBMCs.

In the authors' methods: Estimated nucleated cell counts came from reference gene primer amplification. The table came from immunoSEQ multiplex PCR; TCRdb's copy has only in-frame clones and leaves some out. The V and J calls and clone size come from that table; D and trimming were worked out from the DNA. The table has about 310,000 clones, more than 70% seen once. CDR1 MNHEY and CDR2 SVGEGT come from the germline V gene. The CDR3 covers 11 residues. Trimming shortened V by 6 bases and J by 4 bases, and 4 bases separated the two germline ends. This receptor was obtained from a woman aged 45-60 years who had recovered from COVID-19. Sequencing was carried out using peripheral blood. The gene calls are TRBV6-2 or TRBV6-3 and TRBJ2-1; D is ambiguous. DNA for the CDR3: TGTGCCAGCAGCCTATACAATGAGCAGTTCTTC. Its translation is CASSLYNEQFF.